The 23 T cell receptor beta chains below come from one sample, sequenced in a study of T cell changes during pregnancy in multiple sclerosis. Here immunoSEQ multiplex PCR was the method, and the copy in TCRdb shows in-frame clones only, minus some. The sample records about 38,000 clones, approximately 92% being singletons. The sample in question was CD8+ T cells from peripheral blood mononuclear cells, obtained after pregnancy. The receptors were gathered from a female donor with multiple sclerosis, enrolled in a pregnancy study.

The genes are TRBV9 and TRBJ2-3; 8 bases align to TRBD2. The germline V gene has CDR1 SGDLS and CDR2 YYNGEE. The CDR3 is 16 amino acids. J lost 2 bases, V lost 0 bases, and 5 bases had no gene match. CDR3 protein: CASSVGSGTPTDTQYF. CDR3 DNA sequence: TGTGCCAGCAGCGTAGGTAGCGGGACTCCCACAGATACGCAGTATTTT.

This clone appeared once. This chain joins TRBV5-6 and TRBJ1-6; D is ambiguous. Germline assignment: CDR1 SGHDT and CDR2 YYEEEE. Trimming pared 1 base from V and 10 bases from J, leaving 18 bases between. This CDR3 has 16 amino acids. CDR3 nucleotides: TGTGCCAGCAGCTTGATGGAGGGAATGAGAAACTCACCCCTCCACTTT. It yields the protein CASSLMEGMRNSPLHF.

The chain joins TRBV25-1 to TRBJ2-7; D might be TRBD1 (6 bases). Germline V gene sequence: CDR1 MGHDK, CDR2 SYGVNS. The CDR3 consists of 14 residues. V was cut by 1 base and J by 2 bases, with 9 bases left in between. The CDR3 protein is CASSESQGAYEQYF. The CDR3 DNA sequence: TGTGCCAGCAGTGAATCACAGGGAGCCTACGAGCAGTACTTC.

The CDR3 region has the DNA TGTGCCAGCAGTGACAAGGGGGCAGGGCACGGCTACACCTTC. As protein: CASSDKGAGHGYTF. This chain joins TRBV27 and TRBJ1-2; 7 bases are a match to TRBD1. V dropped 5 bases and J dropped 8; count of bases not matched to a gene: 11. Per germline, CDR1 MNHEY and CDR2 SMNVEV (reference sequence). The CDR3 covers 14 residues.

J is TRBJ1-1 and V is TRBV27; 7 bases agree with TRBD1. CDR3 length: 14 amino acids. The germline V gene encodes CDR1 MNHEY and CDR2 SMNVEV (reference sequence). With 5 bases clipped from V and 5 bases from J, the junction kept 8 bases outside the gene matches. This chain's CDR3 is CASSATGARTEAFF. CDR3 DNA: TGTGCCAGCAGTGCTACAGGGGCACGGACTGAAGCTTTCTTT.

The CDR3 DNA follows: TGTGCCAGCAGCGCTCGTCTTCTAGCGGGAGGTATGGATGAGCAGTTCTTC. This sequence encodes CASSARLLAGGMDEQFF. The chain recombines TRBV2 with TRBJ2-1; 11 bases match TRBD2. The CDR3 is 17 amino acids. Losses at the gene ends were 6 bases for V and 8 bases for J; bases not matched to a gene: 15. In germline, CDR1 is SNHLY, CDR2 FYNNEI.

The J gene is TRBJ1-2, the V gene TRBV10-3; TRBD1 agrees at 9 bases. The CDR3 has 15 amino acids. Unmatched junction bases numbered 11, after V lost 10 bases and J lost 2 bases. Germline CDR1 is ENHRY and CDR2 is SYGVKD. CDR3 bases: TGTGCCACCCTGGCCGGGACAGGGACAAACTATGGCTACACCTTC. It specifies CATLAGTGTNYGYTF.

The V call is TRBV19, the J call TRBJ2-3; TRBD2 aligns across 10 bases. V trimming: 3 bases; J trimming: 0 bases; junction bases outside the gene matches: 6. The CDR3 is 17 residues long. The V gene's germline CDR1 is LNHDA and CDR2 SQIVND (reference sequence). CDR3 nucleotides: TGTGCCAGTAGTATTTCCTTACTAGCGGGGAGCACAGATACGCAGTATTTT. Encoded protein: CASSISLLAGSTDTQYF.

The V call is TRBV4-1, the J call TRBJ1-5, with 8 bases matching TRBD1. The CDR3 runs 15 residues. Germline V CDR1 and CDR2: MGHRA, YSYEKL. The trim removed 4 bases at V and 1 base at J, leaving 3 bases unmatched. CDR3 in DNA: TGCGCCAGCAGCCTGGACAGGGCGAGCAATCAGCCCCAGCATTTT. Protein sequence: CASSLDRASNQPQHF.

This clone was recorded only once. The chain combines TRBV27 with TRBJ2-3; 12 positions match TRBD2. The V gene end was trimmed by 6 bases and the J gene end by 4 bases; junction bases not matched to a gene: 8. CDR1 and CDR2 (germline): MNHEY, SMNVEV (reference sequence). This CDR3 spans 16 amino acids. CDR3 in DNA: TGTGCCAGCAGCCTAGGGTCTAGCGGGAGGGCAGATACGCAGTATTTT. It translates to CASSLGSSGRADTQYF.

This chain joins TRBV9 and TRBJ1-2, with D perhaps matching TRBD1 (6 bases). Trimming took 0 bases from V and 8 from J, leaving 17 bases between them. CDR3 length: 15 residues. CDR1 is SGDLS, CDR2 YYNGEE, per germline. The CDR3 protein is CASSVVEGDIRGYTF. CDR3 nucleotides: TGTGCCAGCAGCGTAGTCGAGGGGGACATTCGGGGCTACACCTTC.

The V and J genes are TRBV6-5 and TRBJ2-1; D is possibly TRBD2 (6 bases). V lost 0 bases, J lost 6 bases, and 15 bases lay in between. Germline V gene data show CDR1 as MNHEY and CDR2 as SVGAGI. This CDR3 is built from 16 residues. CDR3 sequence (DNA): TGTGCCAGCAGTTACTCAATTGGGGAGGTAGTCAATGAGCAGTTCTTC. It codes for CASSYSIGEVVNEQFF.

The gene calls are TRBV14 and TRBJ2-1, with 7 bases lining up with TRBD2. Trimming took 2 bases from V and 11 from J; bases not matched to a gene: 12. This CDR3 is 15 amino acids long. Germline V CDR1 and CDR2: SGHDN, FVKESK. The CDR3 DNA is TGTGCCAGCAGCCAATTCTCTGGGAGGGGTGCCAAGCAGTTCTTC. Protein product: CASSQFSGRGAKQFF.

The chain recombines TRBV9 with TRBJ1-1; D unresolved. This CDR3 has 15 residues. Looked up from germline, CDR1 is SGDLS and CDR2 is YYNGEE. Deletions cut 4 bases from V and 6 bases from J, with 19 bases between. The chain's CDR3 is CASSSGRRKGAEAFF. In nucleotides, the CDR3 is TGTGCCAGCAGCAGCGGGCGACGGAAAGGAGCTGAAGCTTTCTTT.

The chain couples TRBV9 to TRBJ1-4, with 7 bases aligning to TRBD1. The CDR3 sequence is 17 residues long. The germline gives CDR1 SGDLS, CDR2 YYNGEE. V lost 1 base and J lost 5; bases outside the gene matches: 11. In DNA form, the CDR3 reads TGTGCCAGCAGCGTAAGTTACTGGGGACAGCCGAATGAAAAACTGTTTTTT. Its translation: CASSVSYWGQPNEKLFF. Full variable domain (rest looked up from reference TRBV9 and TRBJ1-4): DSGVTQTPKHLITATGQRVTLRCSPRSGDLSVYWYQQSLDQGLQFLIQYYNGEERAKGNILERFSAQQFPDLHSELNLSSLELGDSALYFCASSVSYWGQPNEKLFFGSGTQLSVL.

The CDR3 sequence is CASSLVGVGQPQHF. The CDR3 DNA is TGTGCCAGCAGCTTAGTCGGGGTAGGCCAGCCCCAGCATTTT. This chain joins TRBV7-2 and TRBJ1-5; D gene ambiguous. This CDR3 region has 14 residues. Trimming cost V 1 base and J 7 bases, with 11 bases left between them. CDR1 is SGHTA and CDR2 is FQGNSA in the germline V gene.

V usage is TRBV4-1 and J usage is TRBJ1-2; D not certain. Germline V gene lookup returns CDR1 MGHRA and CDR2 YSYEKL. This CDR3 is 13 amino acids long. The V and J ends lost 0 bases and 7 bases respectively, with 9 bases between them. The CDR3 reads CASSQDPGSGYTF. CDR3 nucleotides: TGCGCCAGCAGCCAAGATCCGGGTTCTGGCTACACCTTC.

The genes are TRBV30 and TRBJ1-1; TRBD1 aligns across 7 bases. Germline CDR1 is GTSNPN and CDR2 is SVGIG (reference sequence). The length of the CDR3 is 12 residues. Trimming removed 7 bases from V and 6 bases from J; junction bases left unmatched: 8. CDR3 nucleotide sequence: TGTGCCTACCGACAGGGATCAGCTGAAGCTTTCTTT. Its protein is CAYRQGSAEAFF.

CDR3 bases: TGTGCCAGCAGCGCAGGGACAGGGGCGTCCCGTCGCTATGGCTACACCTTC. It yields the protein CASSAGTGASRRYGYTF. J is TRBJ1-2 and V is TRBV9, with 10 bases aligning to TRBD1. The CDR3 is 17 residues long. Trimming took 3 bases from V and 4 from J; bases not matched to a gene: 12. The germline V gene has CDR1 SGDLS and CDR2 YYNGEE.

The chain couples TRBV19 to TRBJ2-3; perhaps TRBD2 as D (6 bases). Trimming left V 1 base short and J 2 bases short, with 13 bases between. Germline CDR1 is LNHDA and CDR2 is SQIVND (reference sequence). The length of the CDR3 is 16 residues. The CDR3 protein is CASSIAPAGITDTQYF. CDR3 DNA sequence: TGTGCCAGTAGTATAGCCCCGGCGGGGATCACAGATACGCAGTATTTT.

J is TRBJ1-2 and V is TRBV7-2; no clear D gene. Trimming cost V 5 bases and J 0 bases, with 10 bases left between them. The CDR3 runs 14 residues. CDR1 SGHTA and CDR2 FQGNSA come from the germline V gene. The CDR3 protein is CASSRSSANYGYTF. Written as DNA, the CDR3 is TGTGCCAGCAGCCGATCTTCAGCTAACTATGGCTACACCTTC.

This clone has just a few counts. This rearrangement joins TRBV5-1 to TRBJ2-2; D call uncertain. Trimming took off 4 bases at V and 2 bases at J, with 9 bases between the two ends. Germline V lookup: CDR1 SGHRS, CDR2 YFSETQ. This CDR3 contains 14 residues. CDR3: CASSLERNTGELFF. The CDR3, as DNA: TGCGCCAGCAGCCTGGAGCGAAACACCGGGGAGCTGTTTTTT.

The genes are TRBV5-1 and TRBJ1-1, with 7 nucleotides matching TRBD1. V dropped 5 bases and J dropped 1; count of bases not matched to a gene: 11. The CDR3 consists of 16 residues. Germline V lookup: CDR1 SGHRS, CDR2 YFSETQ. The CDR3 spells CASSSYRGAGNTEAFF. Written as DNA, the CDR3 is TGCGCCAGCAGTTCCTACAGGGGCGCAGGGAACACTGAAGCTTTCTTT.